This T cell receptor (beta chain) emerged from a study of blood T cells in healthy people across ages. Study outcomes and limitations: Observed TCR beta diversity per million T cells went down as age went up. This fall followed a roughly linear course with age. From one million sequenced T cells, diversity estimates were lower bounds.

About this clonotype: Its specificity is not known.

V dropped 0 bases and J dropped 5; count of bases not matched to a gene: 10. The CDR3 loop spans 16 amino acids. Germline assignment: CDR1 SGHRS and CDR2 YFSETQ. Then a second PCR, running about 6 to 12 cycles, was carried out with a sample-barcoded 5' primer and a J-beta primer mix. Sequencing recovered at least 2.5 million CDR3-containing paired-end reads from each sample. TCRdb re-called the 5' RACE reads with MiXCR, one entry per CDR3 protein. This sample has some 1,800,000 distinct CDR3 sequences, with 35% to 50% found just once. The V call is TRBV5-1, the J call TRBJ1-1, with 7 bases fitting TRBD1. The sequence derives from a human donor in good health. Input material: blood. The DNA of the CDR3 is TGCGCCAGCAGCTTGGCCATGGGCCAGGGGGGAACTGAAGCTTTCTTT. Protein sequence: CASSLAMGQGGTEAFF.